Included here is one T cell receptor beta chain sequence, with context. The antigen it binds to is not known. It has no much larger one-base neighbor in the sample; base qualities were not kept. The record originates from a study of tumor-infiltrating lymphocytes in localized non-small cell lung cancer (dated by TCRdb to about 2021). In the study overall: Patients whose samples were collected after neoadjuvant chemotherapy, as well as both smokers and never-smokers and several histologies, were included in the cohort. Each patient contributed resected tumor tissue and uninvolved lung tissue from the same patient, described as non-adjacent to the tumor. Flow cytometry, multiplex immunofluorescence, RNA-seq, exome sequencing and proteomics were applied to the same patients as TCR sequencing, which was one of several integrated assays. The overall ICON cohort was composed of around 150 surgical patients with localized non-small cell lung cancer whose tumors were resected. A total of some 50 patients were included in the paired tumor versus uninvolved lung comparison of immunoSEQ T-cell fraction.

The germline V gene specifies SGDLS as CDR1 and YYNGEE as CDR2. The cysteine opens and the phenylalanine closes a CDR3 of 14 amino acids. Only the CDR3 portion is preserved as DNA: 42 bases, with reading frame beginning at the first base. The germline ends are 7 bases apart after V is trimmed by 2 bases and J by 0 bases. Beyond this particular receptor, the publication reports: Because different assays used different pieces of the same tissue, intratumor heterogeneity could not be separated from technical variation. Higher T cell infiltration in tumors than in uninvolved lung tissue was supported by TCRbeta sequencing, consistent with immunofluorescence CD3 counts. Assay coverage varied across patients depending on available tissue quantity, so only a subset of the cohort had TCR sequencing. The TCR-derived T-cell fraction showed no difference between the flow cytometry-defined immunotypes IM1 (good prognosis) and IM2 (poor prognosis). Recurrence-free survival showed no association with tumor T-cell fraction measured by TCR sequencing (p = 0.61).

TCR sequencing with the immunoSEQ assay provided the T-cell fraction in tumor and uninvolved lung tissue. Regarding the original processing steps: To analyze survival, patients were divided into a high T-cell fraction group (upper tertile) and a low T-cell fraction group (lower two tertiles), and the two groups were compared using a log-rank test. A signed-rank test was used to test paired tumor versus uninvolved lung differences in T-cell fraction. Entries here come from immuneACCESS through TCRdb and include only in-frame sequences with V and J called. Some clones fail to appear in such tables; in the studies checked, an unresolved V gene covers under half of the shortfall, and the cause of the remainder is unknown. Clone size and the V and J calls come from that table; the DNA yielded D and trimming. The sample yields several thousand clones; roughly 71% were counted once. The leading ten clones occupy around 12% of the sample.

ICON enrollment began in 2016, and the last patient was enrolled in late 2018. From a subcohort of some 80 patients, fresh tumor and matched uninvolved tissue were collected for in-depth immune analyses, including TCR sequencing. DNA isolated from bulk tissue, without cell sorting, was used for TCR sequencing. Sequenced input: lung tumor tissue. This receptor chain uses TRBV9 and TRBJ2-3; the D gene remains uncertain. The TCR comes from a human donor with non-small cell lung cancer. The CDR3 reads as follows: CASSVQPSTDTQYF. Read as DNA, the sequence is TGTGCCAGCAGCGTCCAGCCGAGCACAGATACGCAGTATTTT.